The 25 T cell receptor beta chains below come from one sample, sequenced in a study of cytomegalovirus exposure and HLA in healthy donors. PCR was performed using 60 Vbeta and 13 Jbeta primers. Only in-frame clones appear in the TCRdb table, and some are missing; sequencing was by immunoSEQ multiplex PCR. The data contain about 190,000 clones, approximately 78% of them singletons. Sample: PBMCs. The receptors stem from a woman in her late teens or twenties in good health and CMV-seronegative.

V is TRBV29-1 and J is TRBJ2-7; TRBD1 aligns across 7 bases. With V trimmed by 1 base and J by 6 bases, 9 bases remained unmatched. CDR3 size: 14 residues. CDR1 and CDR2 from the germline V gene are SQVTM and ANQGSEA. CDR3 sequence reads: CSVEGQGDPGEQYF. DNA of the CDR3: TGCAGCGTTGAAGGGCAGGGGGATCCGGGCGAGCAGTACTTC.

The rearrangement uses TRBV28 and TRBJ2-5; 16 positions agree with TRBD2. There are 15 residues in the CDR3. After removal of 5 bases from V and 5 bases from J, the junction contained 2 bases not matched to a gene. Per the germline V gene, CDR1 is MDHEN and CDR2 is SYDVKM. CDR3 in amino acids: CASSGGLAGGETQYF. In DNA form, the CDR3 reads TGTGCCAGCAGTGGGGGACTAGCGGGAGGGGAGACCCAGTACTTC.

This clone showed up just a few times. V usage is TRBV7-6 and J usage is TRBJ1-1; perhaps TRBD1 as D (6 bases). V was clipped by 0 bases and J by 6 bases, with 14 bases between them. CDR1 is SGHVS and CDR2 is FNYEAQ in the germline V gene. The CDR3 is 15 amino acids. The CDR3 DNA is TGTGCCAGCAGCTTAGCACAGACAGGCGGTGCTGAAGCTTTCTTT. Its translation: CASSLAQTGGAEAFF.

The J gene is TRBJ1-1, the V gene TRBV6-5; 8 nucleotides agree with TRBD1. The germline gives CDR1 MNHEY, CDR2 SVGAGI. The ends lost 3 bases at V and 3 bases at J; junction bases unmatched: 3. This CDR3 spans 14 amino acids. Here the CDR3 DNA reads TGTGCCAGCAGTTATATCAGGGGGCACACTGAAGCTTTCTTT. Translation gives CASSYIRGHTEAFF.

The chain recombines TRBV7-9 with TRBJ2-1; 10 bases map to TRBD2. V trimming: 3 bases; J trimming: 2 bases; junction bases outside the gene matches: 4. This CDR3 contains 16 residues. Germline V gives CDR1 SEHNR, CDR2 FQNEAQ (reference sequence). The CDR3 coding sequence is TGTGCCAGCAGCTTCCCAAGCGGGAGGGCCTACAATGAGCAGTTCTTC. This translates into CASSFPSGRAYNEQFF.

The genes are TRBV4-2 and TRBJ2-4; 9 positions agree with TRBD2. The V and J ends lost 1 base and 0 bases, in that order; junction bases with no gene match: 4. The CDR3 sequence is 17 residues long. Germline CDR1 LGHNA, CDR2 YNFKEQ. The CDR3 sequence: CASSQVSSGKAKNIQYF. The CDR3 bases are TGTGCCAGCAGCCAAGTCTCTAGCGGGAAAGCCAAAAACATTCAGTACTTC.

The V call is TRBV11-2, the J call TRBJ2-6; D may be TRBD1 (7 bases). Trimming stripped 5 bases from V and 2 bases from J, with 16 bases between. In germline, CDR1 is SGHAT, CDR2 FQNNGV. The CDR3 runs 17 residues. The CDR3 sequence is CASSAGQIGAGANVLTF. The CDR3 DNA follows: TGTGCCAGCAGCGCGGGACAGATAGGGGCTGGGGCCAACGTCCTGACTTTC.

On this clone: Other DNA sequences in the sample encode the same CDR3. The rearrangement links TRBV30 to TRBJ2-1; 12 bases are shared with TRBD2. The CDR3 contains 15 residues. Germline CDR1 and CDR2: GTSNPN and SVGIG (reference sequence). V was clipped by 2 bases and J by 2 bases; unmatched bases: 1. DNA for the CDR3: TGTGCCTGGAGTCTAGCGGGAGGGCCCTACAATGAGCAGTTCTTC. Translation gives CAWSLAGGPYNEQFF. The full variable domain, completed using reference TRBV30 and TRBJ2-1, is SQTIHQWPATLVQPVGSPLSLECTVEGTSNPNLYWYRQAAGRGLQLLFYSVGIGQISSEVPQNLSASRPQDRQFILSSKKLLLSDSGFYLCAWSLAGGPYNEQFFGPGTRLTVL.

V and J are TRBV28 and TRBJ1-1; D uncertain. Deletions cut 2 bases from V and 5 bases from J, with 6 bases between. CDR3 length: 12 residues. Per germline, CDR1 MDHEN and CDR2 SYDVKM. DNA of the CDR3: TGTGCCAGCAGTTTAGAGTGGACTGAAGCTTTCTTT. It is translated as CASSLEWTEAFF.

The chain couples TRBV21-1 to TRBJ1-2; TRBD1 reflects the table's D call only, with no check against the DNA. TRBV21-1 is flagged as a pseudogene. This CDR3 is 18 amino acids long. Here the CDR3 reads CASSTGQGSLTLNYGYTF. The CDR3 region has the DNA TGTGCCAGCAGCACCGGACAGGGGTCTCTTACGCTTAACTATGGCTACACCTTC.

With regard to this clone: Germline is not matched at one junction end, which may reflect a read error. The V gene is TRBV7-9, the J gene TRBJ1-2; TRBD1 aligns across 8 bases. The germline V gene has CDR1 SEHNR and CDR2 FQNEAQ (reference sequence). The length of the CDR3 is 16 residues. The CDR3, as DNA: TGTTCCAGCAGCTCCTTTGGGGCCCGGGACAGGCATGGCTACACCTTC. It is translated as CSSSSFGARDRHGYTF.

CDR3 DNA sequence: TGTGCCAGCAGTGATGAGGGTCTTCAGCCCCAGCATTTT. It is translated as CASSDEGLQPQHF. V gene TRBV2 combines with J gene TRBJ1-5; no definite D call. V shed 3 bases and J shed 6 bases, with 9 bases lying between them. This CDR3 is 13 amino acids long. Germline CDR1 reads SNHLY; CDR2 reads FYNNEI. The whole variable domain, remainder taken from reference TRBV2 and TRBJ1-5, is EPEVTQTPSHQVTQMGQEVILRCVPISNHLYFYWYRQILGQKVEFLVSFYNNEISEKSEIFDDQFSVERPDGSNFTLKIRSTKLEDSAMYFCASSDEGLQPQHFGDGTRLSIL.

This clone has only one observation. The chain carries TRBV19 and TRBJ1-5, with D unclear. Trimming stripped 3 bases from V and 4 bases from J, with 13 bases between. CDR3 size: 15 residues. CDR1 is LNHDA, CDR2 SQIVND, per germline (reference sequence). The DNA of the CDR3 is TGTGCCAGTAGTATCTGGCTGTTTCAGAATCAGCCCCAGCATTTT. Amino acids: CASSIWLFQNQPQHF.

This clone was counted once. V and J are TRBV7-9 and TRBJ2-2; tentative D call: TRBD2 (5 bases). The CDR3 contains 16 residues. V lost 5 bases to trimming and J lost 3 bases, with 16 bases between them. Germline lookup yields CDR1 SEHNR and CDR2 FQNEAQ (reference sequence). The CDR3 protein is CASSTTRTDDTGELFF. CDR3 nucleotide sequence: TGTGCCAGCAGCACCACGCGGACTGACGACACCGGGGAGCTGTTTTTT.

This chain links TRBV2 with TRBJ2-7; 10 positions agree with TRBD1. This CDR3 is 14 amino acids long. The J segment lost 4 bases and the V segment lost 7 bases, leaving 7 bases of the junction unmatched. The germline gives CDR1 SNHLY, CDR2 FYNNEI. The CDR3 sequence: CASTGQGTEYEQYF. In DNA, the CDR3 is TGTGCCAGCACGGGACAGGGGACAGAGTACGAGCAGTACTTC.

The chain's CDR3 is CASSPTRGETQYF. Written as DNA, the CDR3 is TGTGCCAGCAGCCCGACCAGGGGGGAGACCCAGTACTTC. The J gene is TRBJ2-5, the V gene TRBV7-9, with 7 bases identical to TRBD1. V dropped 5 bases and J dropped 5; count of bases not matched to a gene: 5. The germline V gene has CDR1 SEHNR and CDR2 FQNEAQ (reference sequence). This CDR3 is built from 13 residues.

This clone was detected only a few times. V and J are TRBV7-6 and TRBJ1-1; D uncertain. In germline, CDR1 is SGHVS, CDR2 FNYEAQ. The V and J ends lost 8 bases and 1 base respectively, with 11 bases between them. This CDR3 region has 13 residues. Here the CDR3 DNA reads TGTGCCAGCGGTTACACACCGAACACTGAAGCTTTCTTT. Translated, it gives CASGYTPNTEAFF.

Turning to this clone: One end of the junction is discordant with germline, which a read error may explain. The chain carries TRBV19 and TRBJ2-1; D is undetermined. Germline V gene lookup returns CDR1 LNHDA and CDR2 SQIVND (reference sequence). The CDR3 consists of 14 residues. CDR3 residues: CASSIDDSHNEQFF. CDR3 nucleotides: TGTGCCAGTAGTATAGATGACTCCCACAATGAGCAGTTCTTC. The full variable domain, rest sourced from reference TRBV19 and TRBJ2-1, is DGGITQSPKYLFRKEGQNVTLSCEQNLNHDAMYWYRQDPGQGLRLIYYSQIVNDFQKGDIAEGYSVSREKKESFPLTVTSAQKNPTAFYLCASSIDDSHNEQFFGPGTRLTVL.

The rearrangement joins TRBV5-1 to TRBJ1-1; no definite D call. Between the trimmed V and J ends, which lost 1 base and 4 bases, there was a span of 8 bases. There are 13 residues in the CDR3. Per germline, CDR1 SGHRS and CDR2 YFSETQ. The CDR3 coding sequence is TGCGCCAGCAGCTTGCGACGGGGCACTGAAGCTTTCTTT. Translated: CASSLRRGTEAFF.

This clone was observed a single time. This rearrangement joins TRBV7-2 to TRBJ1-2; 7 bases align to TRBD1. V dropped 0 bases and J dropped 3; count of bases not matched to a gene: 4. Germline V gene sequence: CDR1 SGHTA, CDR2 FQGNSA. CDR3 length equals 15 residues. CDR3: CASSLAPRGDYGYTF. CDR3 sequence (DNA): TGTGCCAGCAGCTTAGCGCCCAGGGGGGACTATGGCTACACCTTC. The variable domain in full, with the rest retrieved from reference TRBV7-2 and TRBJ1-2, is GAGVSQSPSNKVTEKGKDVELRCDPISGHTALYWYRQSLGQGLEFLIYFQGNSAPDKSGLPSDRFSAERTGGSVSTLTIQRTQQEDSAVYLCASSLAPRGDYGYTFGSGTRLTVV.

The chain carries TRBV29-1 and TRBJ1-6, with D possibly being TRBD1 (6 bases). This CDR3 comprises 13 residues. Per germline, CDR1 SQVTM and CDR2 ANQGSEA. V gave up 6 bases and J gave up 7 bases, with 13 bases separating them. CDR3 bases: TGCAGCGTCGCCAGGGACACCAATTCACCCCTCCACTTT. Residues: CSVARDTNSPLHF.

The V gene is TRBV18, the J gene TRBJ2-3; 7 bases agree with TRBD2. Trimming at V came to 3 bases and at J to 5 bases, leaving 5 bases not matched to a gene. CDR3 length: 14 amino acids. Germline CDR1 KGHSH, CDR2 LQKENI. CDR3 in amino acids: CASSPSGGKDTQYF. CDR3 nucleotides: TGTGCCAGCTCACCCTCCGGGGGGAAAGATACGCAGTATTTT.

V gene TRBV27 combines with J gene TRBJ2-1; possibly TRBD1 for D (5 bases). Per germline, CDR1 MNHEY and CDR2 SMNVEV (reference sequence). V was clipped by 2 bases and J by 4 bases, with 12 bases between them. The CDR3 length is 15 residues. CDR3 DNA: TGTGCCAGCAGTTTACTGGGGCAGGATTACAATGAGCAGTTCTTC. This sequence encodes CASSLLGQDYNEQFF.

The CDR3 region has the DNA TGTGCCAGCAGTGACTACGCAGGGGTGAATTCACCCCTCCACTTT. Its protein is CASSDYAGVNSPLHF. The chain joins TRBV25-1 to TRBJ1-6; a weak D match, TRBD1 (6 bases). V was pared by 3 bases and J by 7 bases, with 13 bases between. Looked up from germline, CDR1 is MGHDK and CDR2 is SYGVNS. There are 15 residues in the CDR3.

This clone was observed a handful of times. This sequence joins TRBV2 and TRBJ1-6, with 7 bases fitting TRBD1. V gave up 5 bases and J gave up 9 bases; unmatched junction bases: 10. The CDR3 is made up of 15 amino acids. CDR1 is SNHLY and CDR2 is FYNNEI in the germline V gene. The CDR3 nucleotides are TGTGCCAGCAGTCCCAGACAGGGAGGTAGTTCACCCCTCCACTTT. It yields the protein CASSPRQGGSSPLHF.